This is a list of T cell receptor beta chains from one sample in a study of blood T cell repertoires in COVID-19. Measured with immunoSEQ multiplex PCR; TCRdb has only the in-frame clones, and not every one. This table holds under 200,000 clones, approximately 90% found once. Sequencing was performed on peripheral blood. These receptors were taken from a woman of 80 years or more in a cohort sampled during active or convalescent COVID-19. Each CDR3 is given with its conserved first and last residue. A D gene is named only where the DNA matches it firmly. Size tells how often a clone was seen (once, few, many) or the class of an expanded clone, and some rows leave it out.

clone_size j_call v_call d_call cdr3_nt cdr3_aa
- TRBJ2-3 TRBV6-2/TRBV6-3 - TGTGCCAGCAGCCCCAGGCGGGCGGGGAGGTCCACAGATACGCAGTATTTT CASSPRRAGRSTDTQYF
- TRBJ1-2 TRBV24-1 TRBD1 TGTGCCACCAGTGAATGGGCAGGGGGCGACTATGGCTACACCTTC CATSEWAGGDYGYTF
- TRBJ2-7 TRBV6-2/TRBV6-3 TRBD2 TGTGCCAGCAGTAACCGGACTAGCTCTGTGCAGTACTTC CASSNRTSSVQYF
- TRBJ2-1 TRBV28 - TGTGCCAGCCTGACTGGGGGGAGCTCCTACAATGAGCAGTTCTTC CASLTGGSSYNEQFF
- TRBJ1-5 TRBV24-1 - TGTGCCACCAGTGCTGGCGGGGCGCACAGACAGCCCCAGCATTTT CATSAGGAHRQPQHF
- TRBJ1-5 TRBV20-1 - TGCAGTGCTAGTACAGGGCGATACGATCAGCCCCAGCATTTT CSASTGRYDQPQHF
- TRBJ2-3 TRBV7-2 - TGTGCCAGCAGCGCCGCGACAGATACGCAGTATTTT CASSAATDTQYF
- TRBJ2-3 TRBV30 - TGTGCCTGGGGAGAGGGAGGAGTGTATACGCAGTATTTT CAWGEGGVYTQYF
- TRBJ2-1 TRBV24-1 - TGTGCCGCCCAAAAGGACGGGACTTACAATGAGCAGTTCTTC CAAQKDGTYNEQFF
- TRBJ1-5 TRBV3-1/TRBV3-2 - TGTGCCAGCAGCCAAACCGCAGAGACAAATCAGCCCCAGCATTTT CASSQTAETNQPQHF
- TRBJ1-2 TRBV2 TRBD1 TGTGCCAGCAGTTCCGACAGGGGTCATGGCTACACCTTC CASSSDRGHGYTF
- TRBJ1-1 TRBV30 - TGTGCCTGGACCGCTCGGGGGGGGAGCAATGAAGCTTTCTTT CAWTARGGSNEAFF
- TRBJ2-1 TRBV24-1 TRBD1 TGTGCCACCAGTGACCCGGGACAGGGGGAGCATAGGCAGTTCTTC CATSDPGQGEHRQFF
- TRBJ1-1 TRBV4-1 - TGCGCCAGCAGCCAAGATCAAGGCAGGGCCCTGAACACTGAAGCTTTCTTT CASSQDQGRALNTEAFF
- TRBJ1-1 TRBV16 TRBD1 TGTGCCAGCAGCCAATCGATCGGACAGGGTTTGGCTTTCTTT CASSQSIGQGLAFF
- TRBJ2-3 TRBV2 - TGTGCCAGCAAGGCTAGCGGCACAGATACGCAGTATTTT CASKASGTDTQYF
once TRBJ2-3 TRBV5-1 TRBD1 TGCGCCAGCAGGAGACAGGGCGAAAGCACAGATACGCAGTATTTT CASRRQGESTDTQYF
once TRBJ1-6 TRBV18 TRBD1 TGTGCCAGCTCACCTGACGGGACAGGGGGCTCACCCCTCCACTTT CASSPDGTGGSPLHF
- TRBJ1-5 TRBV23-1 - TGCGCCAGCAGGACCAACCGACAGAGAGATCAGCCCCAGCATTTT CASRTNRQRDQPQHF
few TRBJ1-2 TRBV27 - TGTGCCAGCAGTTGGACGGGAGCCGGGTATGGCTACACCTTC CASSWTGAGYGYTF